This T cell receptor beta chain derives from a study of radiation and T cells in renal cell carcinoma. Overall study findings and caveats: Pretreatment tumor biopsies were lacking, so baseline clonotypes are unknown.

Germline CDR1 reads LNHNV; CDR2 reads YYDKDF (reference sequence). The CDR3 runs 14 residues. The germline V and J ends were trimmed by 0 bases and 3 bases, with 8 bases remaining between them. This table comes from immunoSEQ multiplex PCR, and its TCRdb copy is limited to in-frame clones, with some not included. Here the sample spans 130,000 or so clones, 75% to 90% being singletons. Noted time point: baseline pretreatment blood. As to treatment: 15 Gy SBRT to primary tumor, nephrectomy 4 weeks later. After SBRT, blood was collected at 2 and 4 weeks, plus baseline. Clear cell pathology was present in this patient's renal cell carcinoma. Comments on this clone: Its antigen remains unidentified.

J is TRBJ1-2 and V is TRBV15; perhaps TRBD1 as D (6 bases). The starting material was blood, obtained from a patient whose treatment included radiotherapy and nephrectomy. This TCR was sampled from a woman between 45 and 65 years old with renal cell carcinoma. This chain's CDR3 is CATSRDRQDYGYTF. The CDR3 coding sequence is TGTGCCACCAGCAGAGATCGACAGGACTATGGCTACACCTTC.